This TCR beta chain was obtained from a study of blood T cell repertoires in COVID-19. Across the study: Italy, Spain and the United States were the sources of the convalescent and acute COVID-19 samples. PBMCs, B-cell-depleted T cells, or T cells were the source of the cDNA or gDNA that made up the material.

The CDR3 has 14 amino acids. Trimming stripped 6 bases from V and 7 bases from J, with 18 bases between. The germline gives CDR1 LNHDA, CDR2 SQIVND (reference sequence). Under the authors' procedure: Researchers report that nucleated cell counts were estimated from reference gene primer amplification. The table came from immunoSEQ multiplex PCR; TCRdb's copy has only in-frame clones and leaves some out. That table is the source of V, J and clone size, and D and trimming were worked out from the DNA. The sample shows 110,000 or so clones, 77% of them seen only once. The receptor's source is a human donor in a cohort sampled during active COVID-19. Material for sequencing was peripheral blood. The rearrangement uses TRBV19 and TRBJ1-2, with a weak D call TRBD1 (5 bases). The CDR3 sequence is CASRTGAGRSGYTF. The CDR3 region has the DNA TGTGCCAGTAGGACCGGGGCCGGGAGGTCTGGCTACACCTTC.